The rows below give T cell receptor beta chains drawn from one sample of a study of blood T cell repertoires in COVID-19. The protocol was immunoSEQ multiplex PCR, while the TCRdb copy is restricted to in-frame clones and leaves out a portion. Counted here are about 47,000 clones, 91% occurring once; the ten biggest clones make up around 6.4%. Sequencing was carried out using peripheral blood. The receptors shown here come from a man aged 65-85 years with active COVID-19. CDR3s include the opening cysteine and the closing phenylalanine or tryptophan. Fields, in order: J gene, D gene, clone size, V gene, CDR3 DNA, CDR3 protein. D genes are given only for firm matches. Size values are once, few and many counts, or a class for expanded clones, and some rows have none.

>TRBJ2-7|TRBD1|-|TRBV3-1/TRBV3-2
TGTGCCAGCAGCCAAGCGATACCCGGGACAGGGCCCCCAACCTACGAGCAGTACTTC
CASSQAIPGTGPPTYEQYF
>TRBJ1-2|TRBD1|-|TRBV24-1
TGTGCCACCAGTGATGGACAGGGGCGGTATGGCTACACCTTC
CATSDGQGRYGYTF
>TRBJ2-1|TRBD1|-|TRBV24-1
TGTGCCACCAGTGATCCGACAGGGATCGCCTACAATGAGCAGTTCTTC
CATSDPTGIAYNEQFF
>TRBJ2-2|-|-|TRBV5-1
TGCGCCAGCAGCTTCGGACAGCATACGAACACCGGGGAGCTGTTTTTT
CASSFGQHTNTGELFF
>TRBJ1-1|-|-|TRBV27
TGTGCCAGCAGTTTATTCCGCGGAAACACTGAAGCTTTCTTT
CASSLFRGNTEAFF
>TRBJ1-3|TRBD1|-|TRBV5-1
TGCGCCAGCAGCCTGGACAGGGTACAGCTCGGAAACACCATATATTTT
CASSLDRVQLGNTIYF
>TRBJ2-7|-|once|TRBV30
TGTGCCTTAAGTGGGTCACCGGGAGAGCAGTACTTC
CALSGSPGEQYF
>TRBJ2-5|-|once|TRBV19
TGTGCCAGCCGGGACTCTGGTTCTATAGGTTGGACCCAGTACTTC
CASRDSGSIGWTQYF
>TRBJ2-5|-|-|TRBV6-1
TGTGCCAGCAGTGTGAATTCGCGAGGAGGGGTATTGGAGACCCAGTACTTC
CASSVNSRGGVLETQYF
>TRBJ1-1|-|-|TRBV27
TGTGCCAGCAGTCCCACGGGGAACACTGAAGCTTTCTTT
CASSPTGNTEAFF
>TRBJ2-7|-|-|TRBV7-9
TGTGCCAGCTCGCGGGACAGCTCCTACGAGCAGTACTTC
CASSRDSSYEQYF
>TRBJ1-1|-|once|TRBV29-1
TGCAGCGTTTCTACCGGCAGGGCCGGGTGGGTCACTGAAGCTTTCTTT
CSVSTGRAGWVTEAFF
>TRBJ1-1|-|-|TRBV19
TGTGCCAGTAGCCTCCGGGGGGAGTTTACTGAAGCTTTCTTT
CASSLRGEFTEAFF
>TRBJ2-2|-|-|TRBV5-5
TGTGCCAGCAGCCTTTGGACAGCCGCGAACACCGGGGAGCTGTTTTTT
CASSLWTAANTGELFF
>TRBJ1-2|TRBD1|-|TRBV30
TGTGCCTGGAGTAGTAGGGACAGGGTGTCTGGCTACACCTTC
CAWSSRDRVSGYTF
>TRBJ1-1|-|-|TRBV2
TGTGCCAGCAGTGGGGGGGTAAGTGAAGCTTTCTTT
CASSGGVSEAFF
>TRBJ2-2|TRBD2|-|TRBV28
TGTGCCAGCACCACGGGGGGACTCCACACCGGGGAGCTGTTTTTT
CASTTGGLHTGELFF
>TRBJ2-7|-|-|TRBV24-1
TGTGCCACCAGTCTAAGCCGGACAGTAACCTACGAGCAGTACTTC
CATSLSRTVTYEQYF
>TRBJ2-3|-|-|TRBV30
TGTGCCCTGTCCGGGGGAGATACGCAGTATTTT
CALSGGDTQYF
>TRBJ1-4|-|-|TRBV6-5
TGTGCCAGCAGCGCCGGCGGGGGAGTGGGAAAACTGTTTTTT
CASSAGGGVGKLFF
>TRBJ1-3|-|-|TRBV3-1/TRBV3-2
TGTGCCAGCAGCCAAGTGAACAGGTTTTCTGGAAACACCATATATTTT
CASSQVNRFSGNTIYF
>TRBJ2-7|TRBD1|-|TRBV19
TGTGCCTCCTCGCAAAGGGGGACAGGGGCAGCAAACGAGCAGTACTTC
CASSQRGTGAANEQYF
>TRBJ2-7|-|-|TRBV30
TGTGCCTGGAGAGGTCCTCAGGGCCCCCGCGAGCAGTACTTC
CAWRGPQGPREQYF
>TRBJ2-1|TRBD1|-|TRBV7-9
TGTGCCAGCACAACGGGACAGGTATACAATGAGCAGTTCTTC
CASTTGQVYNEQFF
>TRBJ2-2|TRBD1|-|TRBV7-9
TGTGCCAGCAGCTTCGACAGGGCGAACACCGGGGAGCTGTTTTTT
CASSFDRANTGELFF
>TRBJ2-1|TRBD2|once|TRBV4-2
TGTGCCAGCAGCCGCCAGACTAGCGGGGGGGATAATGAGCAGTTCTTC
CASSRQTSGGDNEQFF
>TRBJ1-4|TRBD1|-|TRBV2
TGTGCCAGCATGAGGGACAGCTCTAATGAAAAACTGTTTTTT
CASMRDSSNEKLFF
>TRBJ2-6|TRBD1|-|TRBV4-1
TGCGCCAGCAGCCAAGATAGAGGGACAGGGGGTTCTGGGGCCAACGTCCTGACTTTC
CASSQDRGTGGSGANVLTF
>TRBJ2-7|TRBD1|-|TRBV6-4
TGTGCCAGCAGTGCACAGGGGGCTAGCGAGCAGTACTTC
CASSAQGASEQYF
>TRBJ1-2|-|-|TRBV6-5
TGTGCCAGCAGGGTAGGGCAGGGCGGCTATGGCTACACCTTC
CASRVGQGGYGYTF
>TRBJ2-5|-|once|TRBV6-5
TGTGCCAGCAATCGGTCAGGGCGGGAGACCCAGTACTTC
CASNRSGRETQYF
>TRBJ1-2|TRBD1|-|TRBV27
TGTGCCAGCAGTGACCTCAGGGGGCAGAGTGGCTACACCTTC
CASSDLRGQSGYTF
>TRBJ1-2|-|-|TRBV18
TGTGCCAGCTCGTACGGGGAGGCCAGAGGAGGGCGAGGCGGCTACACCTTC
CASSYGEARGGRGGYTF
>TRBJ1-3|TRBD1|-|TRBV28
TGTGCCAGCAGTTTAAAGGGGGCGCATGGAAACACCATATATTTT
CASSLKGAHGNTIYF
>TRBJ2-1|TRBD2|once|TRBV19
TGTGCCAGTAGCTTTCGGTCTAGCGGGGACAATGAGCAGTTCTTC
CASSFRSSGDNEQFF
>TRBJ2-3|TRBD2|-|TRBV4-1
TGCGCCAGCAGCCAACCGGGACTAGCGGGATCCCCGGAAGATACGCAGTATTTT
CASSQPGLAGSPEDTQYF